The present entry profiles one TCR beta chain with its context. Its antigen is as yet unknown. These data originate in a study of T cell responses to AZD1222 COVID-19 vaccine. Study-wide results and limits: Spike-specific TCR breadth and depth went up after people got two AZD1222 doses. Across the whole spike, CD4 TCRs peaked at regions 160-218 and 743-854. Most donors were white British, females outnumbered males, and clonal diversity was possibly underestimated.

In germline, CDR1 is MNHEY, CDR2 SMNVEV (reference sequence). The V gene lost 6 bases and the J gene lost 2 bases, with 11 bases spanning the gap. The CDR3 has 13 residues. The assay was immunoSEQ multiplex PCR, and TCRdb's table has in-frame clones only and misses some. This sample carries roughly 60,000 clones, 84% of them seen once, and the ten largest clones take 20%. The source material was peripheral blood, sampled on day 0 of AZD1222 vaccination. The chain employs TRBV27 and TRBJ2-7; D possibly corresponds to TRBD2 (5 bases). The TCR was taken from an adult in good health. The CDR3 nucleotides are TGTGCCAGCAGAAGTACCGGGGCCTACGAGCAGTACTTC. The encoded protein is CASRSTGAYEQYF.